This T cell receptor beta chain was sequenced in a study of T cell responses to AZD1222 COVID-19 vaccine. Findings and caveats of the study: Repertoire samples came only from after the peak T cell response. Donors were largely white British and mainly female; clonal diversity was possibly underestimated. Vaccine-associated CD4 TCRs spanned spike, dominant at 160-218 and 743-854. Vaccination with two AZD1222 doses was followed by a rise in Spike-specific TCR breadth and depth.

The repertoire was sequenced with immunoSEQ multiplex PCR; TCRdb's copy has only in-frame clones and lacks some. The table lists roughly 200,000 clones, around 92% of them singletons. In the case of this clone: Its specificity is not known.

Trimming stripped 4 bases from V and 0 bases from J, with 7 bases between. Germline V CDR1 and CDR2: MNHEY, SMNVEV (reference sequence). The CDR3 is 14 residues long. The chain links TRBV27 to TRBJ1-3; D gene unclear. This specimen consisted of peripheral blood, obtained on day 0 of AZD1222 vaccination. This clonotype was obtained from an adult in good health. CDR3 region: CASSSIISGNTIYF. The CDR3 DNA follows: TGTGCCAGCAGTTCCATTATCTCTGGAAACACCATATATTTT.